This passage covers 26 T cell receptor beta chains from one sample sequenced in a study of T cells expressing NK-cell markers. TCRdb reprocessed the 5' RACE reads and stores each CDR3 protein as one record, lacking DNA. The listing contains 550,000 to 600,000 distinct CDR3 sequences. The specimen was blood T cells: a sorted CD56 or NKG2C T cell subset, CD4+ or CD8+ T cells, or bulk PBMC T cells (not recorded which). The receptor set was obtained from a man younger than 35 in good health.

The chain employs TRBV6-1 and TRBJ2-5; TCRdb lists TRBD2, though no DNA is available to test this call. CDR3 size: 15 residues. From germline, CDR1 is MNHNS and CDR2 SASEGT. CDR3 region: CASSPSGALQETQYF.

The gene calls are TRBV6-5 and TRBJ1-5; absent DNA, TCRdb's TRBD1 call cannot be checked. The CDR3 runs to 16 residues. Germline V gene data show CDR1 as MNHEY and CDR2 as SVGAGI. CDR3 amino acids: CASLAVGRGLNQPQHF.

The chain recombines TRBV12-3 or TRBV12-4 with TRBJ2-7. CDR3 length equals 12 residues. CDR3 protein: CASSLIVDEQYF.

The V call is TRBV5-6, the J call TRBJ2-1; TCRdb lists TRBD1, though no DNA is available to test this call. CDR1 is SGHDT, CDR2 YYEEEE, per germline. The CDR3 runs 15 residues. CDR3 region: CASSLVYDRDNEQFF. The full variable domain, in which reference TRBV5-6 and TRBJ2-1 provide the parts outside the CDR3, is DAGVTQSPTHLIKTRGQQVTLRCSPKSGHDTVSWYQQALGQGPQFIFQYYEEEERQRGNFPDRFSGHQFPNYSSELNVNALLLGDSALYLCASSLVYDRDNEQFFGPGTRLTVL.

CDR3 sequence reads: CASSKHAGPTDTQYF. This chain uses TRBV6-4 with TRBJ2-3; TCRdb indicates TRBD1, and absent DNA this call remains unverified. The CDR3 length is 15 residues. Germline V gene data show CDR1 as MRHNA and CDR2 as SNTAGT.

The J gene is TRBJ2-7, the V gene TRBV20-1. This CDR3 has 15 amino acids. Germline V gives CDR1 DFQATT, CDR2 SNEGSKA (reference sequence). This chain's CDR3 is CSARGSSSYSYEQHF.

V is TRBV12-3 or TRBV12-4 and J is TRBJ1-1. The CDR3 spans 12 residues. CDR3 region: CASGPLLGGTFF.

The chain joins TRBV20-1 to TRBJ2-7; with no DNA, the TCRdb D assignment of TRBD1 cannot be verified. Germline V gene data show CDR1 as DFQATT and CDR2 as SNEGSKA (reference sequence). CDR3 length equals 13 residues. The CDR3 sequence is CSARGQGSYEQYF.

The rearrangement uses TRBV12-3 or TRBV12-4 and TRBJ2-1; the D call of TRBD1 rests on TCRdb alone, since no DNA is present to check it. The CDR3 length is 12 residues. The CDR3 sequence: CAGGQGVNEQFF.

The gene calls are TRBV6-5 and TRBJ1-5; TCRdb outputs TRBD1, but without DNA this stays unchecked. This CDR3 has 13 amino acids. The germline CDR1 and CDR2 sequences are MNHEY and SVGAGI. CDR3 residues: CASLTSGREPQHF.

This sequence joins TRBV29-1 and TRBJ2-5; TCRdb returns TRBD1, unconfirmable since there is no DNA. CDR1 is SQVTM, CDR2 ANQGSEA, per germline. The CDR3 spans 12 residues. CDR3: CSVGTGEWTQYF.

The chain links TRBV10-3 to TRBJ2-1. Germline CDR1 is ENHRY and CDR2 is SYGVKD. The CDR3 consists of 14 residues. The CDR3 spells CAISEVSLGNEQFF.

The chain has TRBV12-3 or TRBV12-4 and TRBJ2-1; TCRdb calls TRBD1, which cannot be checked without DNA. The CDR3 is 13 residues long. CDR3 region: CASAGTGDNEQFF.

The V call is TRBV10-2, the J call TRBJ2-5; the D call of TRBD1 rests on TCRdb alone, since no DNA is present to check it. This CDR3 is 15 amino acids long. Germline values: CDR1 WSHSY, CDR2 SAAADI. The CDR3 sequence is CASRDRGAYQETQYF.

This sequence joins TRBV7-2 and TRBJ2-3; TCRdb reports TRBD2, a call that lacks DNA to check it against. CDR1 SGHTA and CDR2 FQGNSA come from the germline V gene. The CDR3 totals 14 residues. The CDR3 loop reads CASRAGGQRDTQYF.

The V call is TRBV7-2, the J call TRBJ1-1. CDR3 length: 12 residues. Germline CDR1 and CDR2: SGHTA and FQGNSA. CDR3 residues: CAEVGKNTEAFF. The variable domain in full, with the rest retrieved from reference TRBV7-2 and TRBJ1-1, is GAGVSQSPSNKVTEKGKDVELRCDPISGHTALYWYRQSLGQGLEFLIYFQGNSAPDKSGLPSDRFSAERTGGSVSTLTIQRTQQEDSAVYLCAEVGKNTEAFFGQGTRLTVV.

The chain uses TRBV9 and TRBJ2-1; TCRdb's assignment of TRBD2 cannot be checked, as there is no DNA. This CDR3 has 17 residues. Germline loops: CDR1 SGDLS, CDR2 YYNGEE. CDR3 in amino acids: CASSGDRLAGVNNEQFF.

The CDR3 protein is CASSLAGTSSTDTQYF. The chain employs TRBV5-1 and TRBJ2-3; TCRdb's assignment of TRBD2 cannot be checked, as there is no DNA. The CDR3 runs 16 residues. Germline V gene sequence: CDR1 SGHRS, CDR2 YFSETQ.

The rearrangement uses TRBV4-3 and TRBJ2-3; lacking DNA, the TRBD1 call made by TCRdb goes unchecked. The CDR3 runs to 14 residues. Per germline, CDR1 LGHNA and CDR2 YSLEER. The CDR3 is CASSQDLRTKAEYF.

V is TRBV29-1 and J is TRBJ2-7; TCRdb's assignment of TRBD1 cannot be checked, as there is no DNA. The CDR3 runs 12 residues. CDR1 is SQVTM and CDR2 is ANQGSEA in the germline V gene. Here the CDR3 reads CSGQGNEYEQYF.

The CDR3 sequence is CATSALSGGLTAQYF. The rearrangement joins TRBV24-1 to TRBJ2-3; the TCRdb D gene call, TRBD1, has no DNA to confirm it. CDR3 size: 15 residues. CDR1 and CDR2 from the germline V gene are KGHDR and SFDVKD.

The gene calls are TRBV6-5 and TRBJ2-7. Germline V CDR1 and CDR2: MNHEY, SVGAGI. This CDR3 spans 14 amino acids. This CDR3 is CASSRQVFSYEQYF.

The chain joins TRBV27 to TRBJ1-6; TCRdb's D call, TRBD1, is unchecked because there is no DNA. The CDR3 consists of 15 residues. Germline lookup yields CDR1 MNHEY and CDR2 SMNVEV (reference sequence). This CDR3 is CASSSAGSTNSPLHF.

The chain combines TRBV6-2 or TRBV6-3 with TRBJ2-2; TCRdb picks TRBD2, but there is no DNA to check that call. CDR3 size: 18 residues. Germline V gene lookup returns CDR1 MNHEY and CDR2 SVGEGT. CDR3 protein: CASSYLLPSVRPTGELFF.

This rearrangement joins TRBV20-1 to TRBJ2-7; TCRdb indicates TRBD1, and absent DNA this call remains unverified. The CDR3 loop spans 17 amino acids. Germline lookup yields CDR1 DFQATT and CDR2 SNEGSKA (reference sequence). The CDR3 region is CSARVRLLSGRSHEQYF.

The V call is TRBV29-1, the J call TRBJ2-5; TCRdb picks TRBD1, but there is no DNA to check that call. Germline V gene lookup returns CDR1 SQVTM and CDR2 ANQGSEA. The CDR3 sequence is 13 residues long. CDR3 loop: CSGMTGAGETQYF.